The 29 T cell receptor beta chains given below trace back to one sample, sequenced in a study of identical twins. A single record per CDR3 protein comes from TCRdb applying MiXCR to the 5' RACE reads. The data hold about 470,000 distinct CDR3 sequences, with approximately 24% observed a single time. These data also formed part of another study, on T cells expressing NK-cell markers.

The sample taken for sequencing was CD4+ T cells sorted from blood. These receptor sequences come from a young woman in good health.

This clonotype occurred a few times. This chain connects TRBV29-1 to TRBJ2-1, with a possible D match to TRBD2 (5 bases). The CDR3 is made up of 11 amino acids. The ends were cut back, 4 bases at V and 8 bases at J, with 9 bases in the middle. The germline gives CDR1 SQVTM, CDR2 ANQGSEA. The CDR3 nucleotides read TGCAGCGTTGGGTCCGGGGATGAGCAGTTCTTC. It yields the protein CSVGSGDEQFF.

This clonotype came up a few times. V is TRBV6-2 or TRBV6-3 and J is TRBJ1-5, with D unresolved. The germline CDR1 and CDR2 sequences are MNHEY and SVGEGT. Trimming took off 2 bases at V and 0 bases at J, with 14 bases between the two ends. The CDR3 sequence is 17 residues long. CDR3 nucleotides: TGTGCCAGCAGTTACGGTGGGGTTGGAAATAGCAATCAGCCCCAGCATTTT. Protein: CASSYGGVGNSNQPQHF.

A few counts support this clonotype. The chain joins TRBV10-3 to TRBJ2-5; D may match TRBD1 or TRBD2 (6 bases each). The germline CDR1 and CDR2 sequences are ENHRY and SYGVKD. The CDR3 contains 13 residues. V lost 4 bases, J lost 5 bases, and 11 bases lay in between. CDR3 sequence: CAISVTGAETQYF. The CDR3 nucleotides are TGTGCCATCAGTGTAACGGGGGCGGAGACCCAGTACTTC.

This rearrangement joins TRBV6-1 to TRBJ1-1; no clear D gene. CDR1 is MNHNS and CDR2 is SASEGT in the germline V gene. V was shortened by 6 bases and J by 0 bases, with 8 bases between the two germline ends. The CDR3 is 13 amino acids. CDR3 residues: CASREGMNTEAFF. DNA of the CDR3: TGTGCCAGCAGAGAGGGAATGAACACTGAAGCTTTCTTT.

The rearrangement links TRBV12-3 or TRBV12-4 to TRBJ2-7; a weak D match, TRBD2 (6 bases). The CDR3 is 13 amino acids. V gave up 8 bases and J gave up 6 bases, with 17 bases separating them. The CDR3: CASWGESFGEQYF. For the CDR3, the DNA is TGTGCCAGCTGGGGGGAGAGCTTCGGCGAGCAGTACTTC.

V usage is TRBV20-1 and J usage is TRBJ2-2; D remains unclear. The CDR3 consists of 12 residues. CDR1 is DFQATT and CDR2 is SNEGSKA in the germline V gene (reference sequence). Trimming pared 1 base from V and 4 bases from J, leaving 4 bases between. CDR3 loop: CSARVLTGELFF. The DNA for the CDR3 is TGCAGTGCTAGAGTTCTCACCGGGGAGCTGTTTTTT.

This clonotype was seen a few times. The chain uses TRBV6-5 and TRBJ2-7, with D maybe TRBD1 (6 bases). The CDR3 loop spans 15 amino acids. V was trimmed by 2 bases and J by 2 bases, leaving 13 bases between them. Germline CDR1 and CDR2: MNHEY and SVGAGI. The CDR3 coding sequence is TGTGCCAGCAGTTACAGGGGCAGGGACACCTACGAGCAGTACTTC. Protein sequence: CASSYRGRDTYEQYF.

V is TRBV12-3 or TRBV12-4 and J is TRBJ1-2; 9 bases align to TRBD1. There are 14 residues in the CDR3. Trimming removed 4 bases from V and 4 bases from J; junction bases left unmatched: 4. The CDR3 loop is CASSSRTGVYGYTF. As DNA, the CDR3 is TGTGCCAGCAGTTCTCGGACAGGGGTCTATGGCTACACCTTC.

This clonotype has only a few counts. This sequence joins TRBV25-1 and TRBJ1-1; the match to TRBD1 covers 7 bases. V gave up 4 bases and J gave up 0 bases; unmatched junction bases: 8. Germline V gene lookup returns CDR1 MGHDK and CDR2 SYGVNS. The CDR3 has 16 residues. The CDR3 nucleotides are TGTGCCAGCAGTGGACAGGGCGCCCGGGTGAACACTGAAGCTTTCTTT. It translates to CASSGQGARVNTEAFF.

This clonotype has more than one count but fewer than ten. V gene TRBV5-6 combines with J gene TRBJ2-7, with D hard to call. Trimming cost V 7 bases and J 2 bases, with 16 bases left between them. CDR1 SGHDT and CDR2 YYEEEE come from the germline V gene. This CDR3 has 14 amino acids. The CDR3 nucleotides are TGTGCCAGCCTCGCGAGACGGAGACCCTACGAGCAGTACTTC. Protein product: CASLARRRPYEQYF. Full variable domain (outside the CDR3, taken from reference TRBV5-6 and TRBJ2-7): DAGVTQSPTHLIKTRGQQVTLRCSPKSGHDTVSWYQQALGQGPQFIFQYYEEEERQRGNFPDRFSGHQFPNYSSELNVNALLLGDSALYLCASLARRRPYEQYFGPGTRLTVT.

V gene TRBV4-3 combines with J gene TRBJ2-5; 7 bases align to TRBD2. CDR1 and CDR2 from the germline V gene are LGHNA and YSLEER. CDR3 size: 16 residues. V was pared by 0 bases and J by 4 bases, with 8 bases of the junction left unmatched. The CDR3 reads CASSQDPPTGGETQYF. CDR3 DNA sequence: TGCGCCAGCAGCCAAGATCCCCCAACGGGAGGAGAGACCCAGTACTTC.

V and J are TRBV21-1 and TRBJ2-5; the DNA was not used to check the table's D call, TRBD1. TRBV21-1 is assigned pseudogene status. This CDR3 has 15 amino acids. CDR3 loop: CASSKPGQGRETQYF. The DNA for the CDR3 is TGTGCCAGCAGCAAGCCGGGACAGGGTCGGGAGACCCAGTACTTC.

This chain links TRBV6-1 with TRBJ1-6; D remains ambiguous. Trimming stripped 5 bases from V and 10 bases from J, with 15 bases between. CDR3 length: 14 residues. Per the germline V gene, CDR1 is MNHNS and CDR2 is SASEGT. The chain's CDR3 is CASSPYPEGSPLHF. The CDR3 region has the DNA TGTGCCAGCAGTCCCTACCCGGAGGGATCACCCCTCCACTTT.

V and J are TRBV10-3 and TRBJ1-5, with no clear D. V was trimmed by 6 bases and J by 6 bases, leaving 15 bases between them. This CDR3 is built from 14 residues. Germline CDR1 ENHRY, CDR2 SYGVKD. This CDR3 reads CAISREGFSQPQHF. The CDR3 DNA sequence: TGTGCCATCAGCCGAGAAGGGTTTAGTCAGCCCCAGCATTTT.

This clonotype was counted only a few times. The chain carries TRBV15 and TRBJ2-1, with D perhaps being TRBD1 or TRBD2 (6 bases each). CDR3 length equals 15 residues. V lost 5 bases to trimming and J lost 0 bases, with 11 bases between them. Per the germline V gene, CDR1 is LNHNV and CDR2 is YYDKDF (reference sequence). The CDR3: CATSGGPSSYNEQFF. CDR3 DNA sequence: TGTGCCACCAGCGGGGGGCCGAGCTCCTACAATGAGCAGTTCTTC.

A few counts support this clonotype. The chain links TRBV12-3 or TRBV12-4 to TRBJ1-5; no firm D call. CDR3 length: 15 amino acids. The V gene lost 2 bases and the J gene lost 4 bases, with 12 bases spanning the gap. In nucleotides, the CDR3 is TGTGCCAGCAGTTTAAAGGTCGGAGGAAATCAGCCCCAGCATTTT. Amino acid sequence: CASSLKVGGNQPQHF.

The V and J genes are TRBV5-1 and TRBJ2-3; D is possibly TRBD2 (6 bases). V dropped 5 bases and J dropped 2 bases, with 15 bases sitting between them. CDR1 and CDR2 from the germline V gene are SGHRS and YFSETQ. This CDR3 has 15 residues. CDR3 amino acids: CASSGGDWNTDTQYF. Written as DNA, the CDR3 is TGCGCCAGCAGTGGCGGGGATTGGAACACAGATACGCAGTATTTT.

This rearrangement joins TRBV5-1 to TRBJ2-3, with 7 bases that match TRBD1. V dropped 1 base and J dropped 5; count of bases not matched to a gene: 7. This CDR3 comprises 15 residues. The germline V gene has CDR1 SGHRS and CDR2 YFSETQ. The CDR3 nucleotides read TGCGCCAGCAGCTTGAATACAGGGGCCCGAGATACGCAGTATTTT. The encoded protein is CASSLNTGARDTQYF.

The V and J genes are TRBV6-5 and TRBJ2-5; a possible D gene is TRBD2 (6 bases). V was cut by 3 bases and J by 4 bases, with 15 bases left in between. The CDR3 covers 15 residues. Germline CDR1 reads MNHEY; CDR2 reads SVGAGI. The CDR3 loop is CASSYLSRGLETQYF. CDR3 DNA: TGTGCCAGCAGTTATTTGTCTCGGGGGTTAGAGACCCAGTACTTC.

A few counts support this clonotype. The chain links TRBV11-2 to TRBJ2-1; D may be TRBD2 (6 bases). Germline V gene sequence: CDR1 SGHAT, CDR2 FQNNGV. The CDR3 is made up of 15 amino acids. V was cut by 1 base and J by 7 bases, with 14 bases left in between. CDR3 sequence reads: CASSLGLEGGNEQFF. In DNA form, the CDR3 reads TGTGCCAGCAGCTTAGGTCTGGAGGGCGGGAATGAGCAGTTCTTC.

This clonotype was observed a few times. The J gene is TRBJ2-7, the V gene TRBV15; D is uncertain. With 0 bases removed from V and 3 bases from J, the gap between germline ends came to 18 bases. Germline V CDR1 and CDR2: LNHNV, YYDKDF (reference sequence). The CDR3 loop spans 17 amino acids. The CDR3 region is CATSRDLLLLIYYEQYF. Here the CDR3 DNA reads TGTGCCACCAGCAGAGATCTCCTTTTGCTAATCTACTACGAGCAGTACTTC.

This clonotype appeared a few times. The chain joins TRBV7-2 to TRBJ2-3, with no clear D. The V and J ends lost 7 bases and 0 bases respectively, with 11 bases between them. CDR3 length equals 14 residues. CDR1 and CDR2 from the germline V gene are SGHTA and FQGNSA. CDR3 in DNA: TGTGCCAGCACCCTGGACCCGAGCACAGATACGCAGTATTTT. It translates to CASTLDPSTDTQYF.

This clonotype was observed a few times. The J gene is TRBJ2-7, the V gene TRBV5-1; D possibly corresponds to TRBD2 (6 bases). This CDR3 is 15 amino acids long. Germline-derived CDR1 and CDR2 are SGHRS and YFSETQ. V lost 4 bases to trimming and J lost 2 bases, with 16 bases between them. The CDR3 sequence: CASSLQGSGPYEQYF. The DNA of the CDR3 is TGCGCCAGCAGCCTCCAGGGAAGCGGGCCCTACGAGCAGTACTTC.

The sample holds a few counts of this clonotype. The chain links TRBV7-6 to TRBJ2-1; 9 nucleotides align to TRBD1. Germline CDR1 reads SGHVS; CDR2 reads FNYEAQ. The CDR3 runs 16 residues. J lost 1 base, V lost 5 bases, and 6 bases had no gene match. CDR3 DNA sequence: TGTGCCAGCAGCCACCTGGACAGGGGATCCTACAATGAGCAGTTCTTC. It is translated as CASSHLDRGSYNEQFF.

The chain recombines TRBV10-3 with TRBJ1-2; the D gene is possibly TRBD1 (5 bases). The CDR3 totals 14 residues. V was pared by 6 bases and J by 3 bases, with 14 bases between. The germline V gene has CDR1 ENHRY and CDR2 SYGVKD. As DNA, the CDR3 is TGTGCCATCAGCCCTGGGGGGTCGCACTATGGCTACACCTTC. As protein: CAISPGGSHYGYTF.

The CDR3 sequence: CSGVWGQGSEKLFF. CDR3 in DNA: TGCAGTGGTGTATGGGGACAGGGTAGTGAAAAACTGTTTTTT. The V gene is TRBV20-1, the J gene TRBJ1-4, with 9 bases lining up with TRBD1. Trimming cost V 7 bases and J 7 bases; bases outside gene matches: 10. Germline assignment: CDR1 DFQATT and CDR2 SNEGSKA (reference sequence). This CDR3 has 14 residues.

The chain recombines TRBV7-2 with TRBJ2-7; D assignment may be TRBD1 or TRBD2 (5 bases each). Germline values: CDR1 SGHTA, CDR2 FQGNSA. The CDR3 covers 14 residues. Trimming cost V 1 base and J 7 bases, with 14 bases left between them. The CDR3 DNA is TGTGCCAGCAGCTTAGTGACCCGGGACGGTGAGCAGTACTTC. It yields the protein CASSLVTRDGEQYF.

J is TRBJ1-5 and V is TRBV3-1; D call uncertain. The germline CDR1 and CDR2 sequences are LGHDT and YNNKEL (reference sequence). Trimming took off 1 base at V and 7 bases at J, with 5 bases between the two ends. The length of the CDR3 is 12 residues. The chain's CDR3 is CASSQVAQPQHF. The CDR3 nucleotides are TGTGCCAGCAGCCAAGTCGCACAGCCCCAGCATTTT.

This chain joins TRBV10-3 and TRBJ2-7; maybe TRBD2 (6 bases). V lost 2 bases and J 0 bases, leaving 11 bases between the germline ends. The CDR3 totals 15 residues. CDR1 and CDR2 from the germline V gene are ENHRY and SYGVKD. The CDR3: CAISERAGSSYEQYF. CDR3 sequence (DNA): TGTGCCATCAGTGAGAGGGCGGGGAGCTCCTACGAGCAGTACTTC.